These 10 T cell receptor beta chains were all obtained from the same sample, sequenced in a study of cytomegalovirus exposure and HLA in healthy donors (dated by TCRdb to 2017 to 2019). Libraries came from the immunoSEQ multiplex PCR assay. For the multiplex PCR, a mixture combining 60 forward primers for TCR Vbeta segments and 13 reverse primers for TCR Jbeta segments was used. In TCRdb, the immuneACCESS table is reduced to in-frame sequences with V and J assigned. These tables do not hold every clone; where another copy was compared, an unresolved V gene accounts for under half, and the others remain unexplained. The sample table contains 150,000 to 200,000 clones; only one count was recorded for around 77% of them. Jointly, the top ten make up about 2% of the sample. The sequenced sample consisted of PBMCs. Every receptor here comes from a woman in her twenties or thirties in good health and CMV-seropositive.

This chain uses TRBV5-4 with TRBJ1-2, with D maybe TRBD1 (6 bases). The CDR3 totals 13 residues. Germline V gene lookup returns CDR1 SGHNT and CDR2 YYREEE (reference sequence). V gave up 6 bases and J gave up 8 bases, with 17 bases separating them. The CDR3 DNA sequence: TGTGCCAGCAAAATGAACAGGGACGGCGGCTACACCTTC. Encoded protein: CASKMNRDGGYTF.

The rearrangement links TRBV5-1 to TRBJ2-3, with 7 positions matching TRBD1. The trim removed 4 bases at V and 1 base at J, leaving 12 bases unmatched. Germline values: CDR1 SGHRS, CDR2 YFSETQ. This CDR3 region has 17 residues. This chain's CDR3 is CASSTNRQGWGTDTQYF. CDR3 coding DNA: TGCGCCAGCAGCACAAACCGACAGGGCTGGGGCACAGATACGCAGTATTTT.

This clone was detected only a few times. The rearrangement uses TRBV2 and TRBJ1-2; D is unresolved. The V end was cut by 7 bases, the J end by 8 bases, with 11 bases between. The CDR3 is 11 amino acids. Germline lookup yields CDR1 SNHLY and CDR2 FYNNEI. The CDR3: CASTQVRGYTF. In DNA form, the CDR3 reads TGTGCCAGCACTCAAGTTAGAGGCTACACCTTC. Based on the CDR3 plus reference TRBV2 and TRBJ1-2, the full variable domain is EPEVTQTPSHQVTQMGQEVILRCVPISNHLYFYWYRQILGQKVEFLVSFYNNEISEKSEIFDDQFSVERPDGSNFTLKIRSTKLEDSAMYFCASTQVRGYTFGSGTRLTVV.

This chain joins TRBV11-2 and TRBJ2-5; 7 bases map to TRBD2. Germline-derived CDR1 and CDR2 are SGHAT and FQNNGV. The ends lost 3 bases at V and 5 bases at J; junction bases unmatched: 15. CDR3 length equals 17 residues. CDR3 sequence: CASSFSILQAGGETQYF. The CDR3 bases are TGTGCCAGCAGCTTCAGTATTTTACAGGCCGGGGGGGAGACCCAGTACTTC. The entire variable domain, with the rest obtained from reference TRBV11-2 and TRBJ2-5, is as follows: EAGVAQSPRYKIIEKRQSVAFWCNPISGHATLYWYQQILGQGPKLLIQFQNNGVVDDSQLPKDRFSAERLKGVDSTLKIQPAKLEDSAVYLCASSFSILQAGGETQYFGPGTRLLVL.

The chain joins TRBV6-6 to TRBJ2-3; 14 bases match TRBD2. V lost 6 bases and J lost 5; bases outside the gene matches: 7. The germline CDR1 and CDR2 sequences are MNHNY and SVGAGI (reference sequence). This CDR3 is 16 amino acids long. The CDR3 here is CASSTTSGRVIDTQYF. The CDR3 region has the DNA TGTGCCAGCAGCACGACTAGCGGGAGGGTAATAGATACGCAGTATTTT.

This clone showed up many times. The V call is TRBV5-1, the J call TRBJ1-5; D perhaps matches TRBD1 (5 bases). Trimming left V 7 bases short and J 0 bases short, with 23 bases between. The CDR3 length is 18 residues. Germline V gene lookup returns CDR1 SGHRS and CDR2 YFSETQ. The CDR3 sequence is CASAGSPYRSNSNQPQHF. The CDR3 DNA is TGCGCCAGCGCAGGCAGCCCTTACAGGTCCAATAGCAATCAGCCCCAGCATTTT.

The gene calls are TRBV5-4 and TRBJ2-1; 7 bases match TRBD2. The CDR3 sequence is 15 residues long. Germline V lookup: CDR1 SGHNT, CDR2 YYREEE (reference sequence). With 0 bases clipped from V and 2 bases from J, the junction kept 2 bases outside the gene matches. CDR3 amino acids: CASSLGGRAYNEQFF. DNA for the CDR3: TGTGCCAGCAGCTTGGGAGGGAGGGCCTACAATGAGCAGTTCTTC.

This clone was picked up a small number of times. The rearrangement links TRBV7-6 to TRBJ2-7; the D gene is possibly TRBD2 (5 bases). The V end lost 5 bases, the J end lost 0 bases, and 8 bases lay between the germline ends. Germline V gene data show CDR1 as SGHVS and CDR2 as FNYEAQ. CDR3 size: 13 residues. CDR3 bases: TGTGCCAGCAGCCCCGACTACTCCTACGAGCAGTACTTC. The encoded protein is CASSPDYSYEQYF.

The chain combines TRBV28 with TRBJ2-7; 8 bases are shared with TRBD1. V shed 6 bases, J shed 9 bases, and the junction held 10 bases outside the gene matches. The CDR3 is made up of 13 amino acids. Germline-derived CDR1 and CDR2 are MDHEN and SYDVKM. CDR3 sequence: CASRTTQGAPQYF. CDR3 DNA: TGTGCCAGCAGGACTACTCAGGGGGCCCCGCAGTACTTC.

The chain links TRBV5-1 to TRBJ2-1, with D maybe TRBD2 (5 bases). The germline CDR1 and CDR2 sequences are SGHRS and YFSETQ. The CDR3 contains 20 residues. V dropped 3 bases and J dropped 0 bases, with 25 bases sitting between them. CDR3 coding DNA: TGCGCCAGCAGCTCGCCATCCGCGAGGGCCGGCCTATTCTCCTACAATGAGCAGTTCTTC. It yields the protein CASSSPSARAGLFSYNEQFF.